This T cell receptor beta chain stems from a study of blood T cells in healthy people across ages. V gave up 0 bases and J gave up 4 bases, with 3 bases separating them. This CDR3 comprises 12 residues. The V gene's germline CDR1 is LGHDT and CDR2 YNNKEL (reference sequence). A J-beta primer mix and a sample-barcoded 5' primer were used in a second PCR of about 7 to 12 cycles. All cDNA molecules were each tagged by a template-switch adaptor with 12 random nucleotides. In TCRdb, the 5' RACE reads were re-called with MiXCR into one record per CDR3 protein. The profile shows 600,000 to 850,000 distinct CDR3 sequences, around 40% of them singletons. In this sample, this clonotype turned up many times. Its matching antigen is unknown. The study's findings and limits: A roughly linear fall in TCR beta diversity per million T cells was seen with increasing age.

Healthy individuals of Caucasian origin from Russia, aged roughly 6 to 90, served as donors. Extraction of total RNA produced a minimum of 5 micrograms from each sample. The rearrangement links TRBV3-1 to TRBJ2-5; D unresolved. The specimen sequenced was blood. This clonotype was sampled from an older woman in good health. The CDR3: CASSQEAETQYF. The DNA for the CDR3 is TGTGCCAGCAGCCAAGAGGCAGAGACCCAGTACTTC.